These 29 T cell receptor beta chains were all obtained from the same sample, sequenced in a study of blood T cell repertoires in COVID-19. Assay: immunoSEQ multiplex PCR; the TCRdb copy retains only in-frame clones and omits some. Of fewer than 200,000 clones detected, around four fifths appear once; the ten largest clones hold roughly 20%. The source material was peripheral blood. Receptor source: a woman in her 70s who had recovered from COVID-19.

The chain links TRBV2 to TRBJ2-7, with D perhaps TRBD2 (6 bases). This CDR3 contains 14 residues. Trimming left V 4 bases short and J 1 base short, with 11 bases between. Germline V gives CDR1 SNHLY, CDR2 FYNNEI. In nucleotides, the CDR3 is TGTGCCAGCAGTGCCGGACTACTTTCCTACGAGCAGTACTTC. Its translation is CASSAGLLSYEQYF.

The CDR3 reads CASSLGLARDEQFF. The DNA of the CDR3 is TGTGCCAGCAGCTTAGGACTAGCGCGGGATGAGCAGTTCTTC. The J gene is TRBJ2-1, the V gene TRBV7-2; 8 bases agree with TRBD2. J gave up 8 bases and V 1 base, and 4 bases lay outside the gene matches. The CDR3 has 14 residues. Germline-derived CDR1 and CDR2 are SGHTA and FQGNSA.

The chain links TRBV28 to TRBJ2-1, with TRBD2 matching over 14 bases. J lost 8 bases, V lost 5 bases, and 5 bases had no gene match. The CDR3 runs to 15 residues. The germline gives CDR1 MDHEN, CDR2 SYDVKM. CDR3 amino acids: CASSLGLAGAYEQFF. CDR3 coding DNA: TGTGCCAGCAGTCTGGGACTAGCGGGAGCCTATGAGCAGTTCTTC.

This chain uses TRBV10-3 with TRBJ2-2; D may be TRBD1 (6 bases). The germline CDR1 and CDR2 sequences are ENHRY and SYGVKD. Trimming left V 10 bases short and J 4 bases short, with 16 bases between. The CDR3 runs to 14 residues. The CDR3 region is CASVRDTLTGELFF. The CDR3 nucleotides read TGTGCCAGCGTCCGGGACACACTCACCGGGGAGCTGTTTTTT.

This clone occurred once. The chain joins TRBV29-1 to TRBJ2-7; TRBD2 matches at 8 bases. The J segment lost 3 bases and the V segment lost 7 bases, leaving 17 bases of the junction unmatched. Per germline, CDR1 SQVTM and CDR2 ANQGSEA. The CDR3 loop spans 16 amino acids. The CDR3 is CSAQLSGGPLYYEQYF. CDR3 sequence (DNA): TGCAGCGCCCAACTGTCGGGAGGGCCGCTTTACTACGAGCAGTACTTC.

The V call is TRBV25-1, the J call TRBJ1-2; the D gene is possibly TRBD1 (5 bases). Trimming stripped 3 bases from V and 7 bases from J, with 18 bases between. The germline gives CDR1 MGHDK, CDR2 SYGVNS. This CDR3 region has 15 residues. The CDR3, as DNA: TGTGCCAGCAGTGAGGGGGGTGGGCAGACGAGTGGCTACACCTTC. Protein product: CASSEGGGQTSGYTF.

Notes on this clone: This CDR3 is also generated by other DNA sequences in the sample. J is TRBJ2-6 and V is TRBV6-4; tentatively, D is TRBD1 (5 bases). The V and J ends lost 3 bases and 2 bases respectively, with 5 bases between them. CDR3 length: 14 amino acids. The germline V gene has CDR1 MRHNA and CDR2 SNTAGT. CDR3 bases: TGTGCCAGCAGTGAAGGGGCTGGGGCCAACGTCCTGACTTTC. As protein: CASSEGAGANVLTF.

The chain joins TRBV30 to TRBJ2-3; the match to TRBD2 covers 12 bases. The length of the CDR3 is 13 residues. Germline values: CDR1 GTSNPN, CDR2 SVGIG (reference sequence). Losses at the gene ends were 3 bases for V and 8 bases for J; bases not matched to a gene: 3. Here the CDR3 DNA reads TGTGCCTGGAGCCCTAGCGGGAGGGCTACGCAGTATTTT. Its translation is CAWSPSGRATQYF.

The chain uses TRBV5-1 and TRBJ2-5; weak D call: TRBD2 (6 bases). V lost 0 bases and J lost 4, with 28 bases in between. The CDR3 totals 20 residues. Per the germline V gene, CDR1 is SGHRS and CDR2 is YFSETQ. The CDR3, as DNA: TGCGCCAGCAGCTTGGCCCCGGCGGCGGGACGGGGCTGGGGAGGAGAGACCCAGTACTTC. Residues: CASSLAPAAGRGWGGETQYF. Complete variable domain (other parts from reference TRBV5-1 and TRBJ2-5): KAGVTQTPRYLIKTRGQQVTLSCSPISGHRSVSWYQQTPGQGLQFLFEYFSETQRNKGNFPGRFSGRQFSNSRSEMNVSTLELGDSALYLCASSLAPAAGRGWGGETQYFGPGTRLLVL.

The chain is built from TRBV6-4 and TRBJ2-1; 8 bases line up with TRBD2. V lost 0 bases to trimming and J lost 7 bases; unmatched junction nucleotides: 11. This CDR3 region has 17 residues. Looked up from germline, CDR1 is MRHNA and CDR2 is SNTAGT. This CDR3 reads CASSDSVLAGGVNEQFF. In nucleotides, the CDR3 is TGTGCCAGCAGTGACTCGGTTCTCGCGGGAGGTGTTAATGAGCAGTTCTTC.

The chain couples TRBV6-6 to TRBJ1-2; 10 nucleotides line up with TRBD1. This CDR3 comprises 17 residues. Germline assignment: CDR1 MNHNY and CDR2 SVGAGI (reference sequence). The V gene end was trimmed by 6 bases and the J gene end by 1 base; junction bases not matched to a gene: 11. The CDR3 here is CASSRQGAREYNYGYTF. The CDR3 DNA reads TGTGCCAGCAGCCGACAGGGGGCACGTGAATATAACTATGGCTACACCTTC.

V usage is TRBV9 and J usage is TRBJ2-2; 8 nucleotides match TRBD1. The germline V gene encodes CDR1 SGDLS and CDR2 YYNGEE. The J segment lost 5 bases and the V segment lost 3 bases, leaving 9 bases of the junction unmatched. CDR3 length equals 16 residues. The CDR3 DNA reads TGTGCCAGCAGCGCCCCCGGGACAGGTGGGACCGGGGAGCTGTTTTTT. Its protein product is CASSAPGTGGTGELFF. The full variable domain, completed using reference TRBV9 and TRBJ2-2, is DSGVTQTPKHLITATGQRVTLRCSPRSGDLSVYWYQQSLDQGLQFLIQYYNGEERAKGNILERFSAQQFPDLHSELNLSSLELGDSALYFCASSAPGTGGTGELFFGEGSRLTVL.

This chain's CDR3 is CASSPAGTAGGYTF. CDR3 in DNA: TGTGCCAGCAGCCCGGCCGGGACAGCTGGTGGCTACACCTTC. The gene calls are TRBV7-3 and TRBJ1-2; 7 positions agree with TRBD1. The CDR3 is made up of 14 amino acids. The V gene's germline CDR1 is SGHTA and CDR2 FQGTGA. V lost 5 bases, J lost 7 bases, and 10 bases stayed unmatched.

The V gene is TRBV11-2, the J gene TRBJ2-5; D call uncertain. Germline CDR1 SGHAT, CDR2 FQNNGV. The CDR3 length is 14 residues. V lost 2 bases to trimming and J lost 0 bases, with 7 bases between them. CDR3 nucleotides: TGTGCCAGCAGCTTATACCGGGACCAAGAGACCCAGTACTTC. Amino acids: CASSLYRDQETQYF.

The chain combines TRBV6-5 with TRBJ1-1, with a weak D call TRBD1 (5 bases). The V gene's germline CDR1 is MNHEY and CDR2 SVGAGI. The CDR3 extends over 15 amino acids. V lost 2 bases, J lost 4 bases, and 14 bases lay in between. This CDR3 reads CASSYGAGSFTEAFF. CDR3 bases: TGTGCCAGCAGTTACGGGGCAGGGTCTTTCACTGAAGCTTTCTTT.

The chain uses TRBV5-1 and TRBJ1-1; D is perhaps TRBD1 (5 bases). With 0 bases removed from V and 6 bases from J, the gap between germline ends came to 12 bases. CDR1 is SGHRS and CDR2 is YFSETQ in the germline V gene. The CDR3 consists of 14 residues. The CDR3 DNA reads TGCGCCAGCAGCTTGGTCGGGGGGTCCGCTGAAGCTTTCTTT. This sequence encodes CASSLVGGSAEAFF.

V usage is TRBV6-6 and J usage is TRBJ1-1; TRBD1 is a possible D gene (5 bases). The CDR3 is 15 amino acids. The germline gives CDR1 MNHNY, CDR2 SVGAGI (reference sequence). V was clipped by 0 bases and J by 1 base, with 9 bases between them. The CDR3 is CASSYSEGPNTEAFF. CDR3 DNA sequence: TGTGCCAGCAGTTACTCGGAGGGGCCGAACACTGAAGCTTTCTTT.

Only a few counts were recorded for this clone. The chain is built from TRBV5-4 and TRBJ2-3, with TRBD2 identical over 10 bases. The J segment lost 5 bases and the V segment lost 4 bases, leaving 7 bases of the junction unmatched. Germline V gene lookup returns CDR1 SGHNT and CDR2 YYREEE (reference sequence). There are 15 residues in the CDR3. CDR3 coding DNA: TGTGCCAGCAGCCCCGGACTAGCGGAGCGAGATACGCAGTATTTT. This sequence encodes CASSPGLAERDTQYF.

This clone showed up just once. The chain joins TRBV5-1 to TRBJ1-3; the D gene is possibly TRBD1 (5 bases). The CDR3 is 16 residues long. CDR1 is SGHRS and CDR2 is YFSETQ in the germline V gene. Trimming cost V 0 bases and J 0 bases, with 10 bases left between them. The CDR3 region has the DNA TGCGCCAGCAGCTTGGGAACAGGCGGCTCTGGAAACACCATATATTTT. This translates into CASSLGTGGSGNTIYF.

This clone was found a few times. The J gene is TRBJ2-1, the V gene TRBV19; 8 bases line up with TRBD2. Germline CDR1 LNHDA, CDR2 SQIVND (reference sequence). CDR3 length: 15 residues. The V and J ends lost 3 bases and 2 bases, in that order; junction bases with no gene match: 3. The CDR3, as DNA: TGTGCCAGTAGTATTGTAGCGGGACCCTACAATGAGCAGTTCTTC. Protein product: CASSIVAGPYNEQFF.

The gene calls are TRBV28 and TRBJ1-2; D possibly corresponds to TRBD1 (5 bases). The V gene's germline CDR1 is MDHEN and CDR2 SYDVKM. Trimming took 3 bases from V and 9 from J, leaving 14 bases between them. The CDR3 is 13 residues long. The CDR3 DNA reads as TGTGCCAGCAGTTTGGGGCAGGGCAGTAGCTACACCTTC. This encodes CASSLGQGSSYTF.

The V call is TRBV7-9, the J call TRBJ2-2; unclear D gene. The CDR3 runs 14 residues. Per the germline V gene, CDR1 is SEHNR and CDR2 is FQNEAQ (reference sequence). Between the trimmed V and J ends, which lost 1 base and 6 bases, there was a span of 9 bases. DNA of the CDR3: TGTGCCAGCAGCTTAGGGGCAGCCCCCGGGGAGCTGTTTTTT. Translation gives CASSLGAAPGELFF.

The chain links TRBV6-5 to TRBJ2-7; 9 nucleotides line up with TRBD2. V was pared by 10 bases and J by 2 bases, with 6 bases of the junction left unmatched. In germline, CDR1 is MNHEY, CDR2 SVGAGI. The CDR3 runs to 13 residues. The CDR3 loop is CATRTSVAYEQYF. CDR3 DNA sequence: TGTGCCACCCGGACTAGCGTAGCCTACGAGCAGTACTTC.

This rearrangement joins TRBV5-4 to TRBJ2-7; tentatively, D is TRBD2 (8 bases). Trimming removed 4 bases from V and 6 bases from J, with 17 bases in between. This CDR3 has 14 residues. Looked up from germline, CDR1 is SGHNT and CDR2 is YYREEE (reference sequence). Here the CDR3 DNA reads TGTGCCAGCAGCCGGGAGGGGGCAGGGGCCGAGCAGTACTTC. As protein: CASSREGAGAEQYF.

V is TRBV12-3 or TRBV12-4 and J is TRBJ1-1; a weak D match, TRBD1 (5 bases). Trimming left V 6 bases short and J 5 bases short, with 13 bases between. The CDR3 sequence is 13 residues long. In DNA, the CDR3 is TGTGCCAGCAGGCTGGCGGGGCGGACTGAAGCTTTCTTT. Protein sequence: CASRLAGRTEAFF.

The rearrangement uses TRBV9 and TRBJ1-1; tentatively, D is TRBD1 (6 bases). The germline CDR1 and CDR2 sequences are SGDLS and YYNGEE. There are 15 residues in the CDR3. Trimming took off 6 bases at V and 3 bases at J, with 18 bases between the two ends. The CDR3 bases are TGTGCCAGCACCCCCGGGGGGGGGCTGTACACTGAAGCTTTCTTT. It translates to CASTPGGGLYTEAFF.

The gene calls are TRBV3-1 (or the pseudogene TRBV3-2) and TRBJ2-3; 15 bases match TRBD2. Germline values: CDR1 LGHDT, CDR2 YNNKEL (reference sequence). V trimming: 4 bases; J trimming: 5 bases; junction bases outside the gene matches: 7. There are 17 residues in the CDR3. CDR3 loop: CASSPRTSGGAVDTQYF. Here the CDR3 DNA reads TGTGCCAGCAGCCCGAGGACTAGCGGGGGGGCGGTAGATACGCAGTATTTT.

This clone was seen a few times. The genes are TRBV6-2 or TRBV6-3 and TRBJ2-1; the match to TRBD2 covers 10 bases. Germline CDR1 and CDR2: MNHEY and SVGEGT. CDR3 size: 16 residues. V gave up 2 bases and J gave up 9 bases; unmatched junction bases: 10. CDR3 in amino acids: CASSYRPSGSEGEQFF. The CDR3 nucleotides are TGTGCCAGCAGTTACCGGCCTAGCGGGAGTGAAGGTGAGCAGTTCTTC.

The chain employs TRBV2 and TRBJ2-5; 12 positions match TRBD2. V shed 3 bases, J shed 5 bases, and the junction held 1 base outside the gene matches. The germline CDR1 and CDR2 sequences are SNHLY and FYNNEI. There are 14 residues in the CDR3. Written as DNA, the CDR3 is TGTGCCAGCAGTGAGACTAGCGGGGGTGAGACCCAGTACTTC. Protein product: CASSETSGGETQYF.